The 18 T cell receptor beta chains reported below all come from one sample, sequenced in a study of blood T cell repertoires in COVID-19 (dated by TCRdb to the early 2020s). Library preparation employed the immunoSEQ multiplex PCR assay. Here the immuneACCESS table is served through TCRdb, limited to in-frame sequences with V and J called. Missing clones are a known gap in these copies; in checked studies unresolved V genes cover under half, and the rest lacks a known reason. The sample table shows 350,000 to 450,000 clones, and roughly 86% are seen once. Under 3% of the sample rests with the top ten. The specimen was peripheral blood. Every receptor here comes from a woman between 55 and 75 years old with COVID-19, enrolled during active disease.

The chain links TRBV28 to TRBJ1-3, with 7 bases identical to TRBD1. Trimming removed 5 bases from V and 3 bases from J; junction bases left unmatched: 1. The CDR3 is made up of 13 amino acids. From germline, CDR1 is MDHEN and CDR2 SYDVKM. The CDR3 here is CASSGTVGNTIYF. DNA of the CDR3: TGTGCCAGCAGTGGGACAGTTGGAAACACCATATATTTT.

The CDR3, as DNA: TGTGCCAGCAGCTTCCGACTAGCGGGGGCAGATACGCAGTATTTT. Amino acids: CASSFRLAGADTQYF. The gene calls are TRBV5-5 and TRBJ2-3; 12 nucleotides align to TRBD2. The CDR3 runs 15 residues. CDR1 and CDR2 from the germline V gene are SGHKS and YYEKEE (reference sequence). J was trimmed by 4 bases and V by 2 bases; bases with no gene match: 2.

The DNA for the CDR3 is TGTGCCAGCAGCCCCCGGTTAGGAGGGTTGTTCACTGAAGCTTTCTTT. Amino acids: CASSPRLGGLFTEAFF. J is TRBJ1-1 and V is TRBV7-3; D remains ambiguous. Germline V gene data show CDR1 as SGHTA and CDR2 as FQGTGA. V was clipped by 5 bases and J by 4 bases, with 20 bases between them. The CDR3 is made up of 16 amino acids.

This clone was observed a few times. The rearrangement uses TRBV6-1 and TRBJ1-1; TRBD1 might be the D (6 bases). V lost 3 bases and J 1 base, leaving 9 bases between the germline ends. CDR3 length equals 14 residues. CDR1 MNHNS and CDR2 SASEGT come from the germline V gene. As DNA, the CDR3 is TGTGCCAGCAGTGACGGACAGAAGAACACTGAAGCTTTCTTT. As protein: CASSDGQKNTEAFF.

The V and J genes are TRBV7-9 and TRBJ1-5, with D uncertain. The CDR3 is 17 amino acids. V was pared by 1 base and J by 3 bases, with 16 bases between. From germline, CDR1 is SEHNR and CDR2 FQNEAQ (reference sequence). CDR3: CASSLGGPMDYNQPQHF. For the CDR3, the DNA is TGTGCCAGCAGCTTAGGAGGGCCAATGGACTACAATCAGCCCCAGCATTTT.

CDR3 amino acids: CASSRTGGSTEAFF. In nucleotides, the CDR3 is TGTGCCAGCAGCAGGACAGGGGGAAGCACTGAAGCTTTCTTT. This chain uses TRBV7-3 with TRBJ1-1, with 10 bases lining up with TRBD1. The CDR3 covers 14 residues. V was pared by 5 bases and J by 4 bases, with 4 bases of the junction left unmatched. The germline gives CDR1 SGHTA, CDR2 FQGTGA.

The V call is TRBV4-2, the J call TRBJ1-3; the match to TRBD1 covers 7 bases. CDR3 length equals 15 residues. V shed 0 bases and J 4 bases; nucleotides not matched to a gene: 3. Germline CDR1 and CDR2: LGHNA and YNFKEQ. CDR3 sequence (DNA): TGTGCCAGCAGCCAAGATCTACAGGGGGGAAACACCATATATTTT. It codes for CASSQDLQGGNTIYF.

The sample holds one count of this clone. The CDR3 region is CSALRLYEQYF. The CDR3 coding sequence is TGCAGTGCCCTGCGGCTCTACGAGCAGTACTTC. The rearrangement joins TRBV20-1 to TRBJ2-7; no reliable D call. The CDR3 has 11 residues. V lost 6 bases to trimming and J lost 3 bases, with 9 bases between them. Germline-derived CDR1 and CDR2 are DFQATT and SNEGSKA (reference sequence).

V is TRBV28 and J is TRBJ2-3; 12 bases are shared with TRBD2. With V trimmed by 6 bases and J by 4 bases, 8 bases remained unmatched. Germline loops: CDR1 MDHEN, CDR2 SYDVKM. The CDR3 runs to 16 residues. The CDR3 loop reads CASRPSSGGASDTQYF. The CDR3 coding sequence is TGTGCCAGCAGGCCGTCTAGCGGGGGGGCTTCAGATACGCAGTATTTT.

The chain has TRBV7-3 and TRBJ2-7; TRBD2 matches at 8 bases. Germline values: CDR1 SGHTA, CDR2 FQGTGA. V was pared by 3 bases and J by 3 bases, with 1 base of the junction left unmatched. The CDR3 covers 13 residues. CDR3 DNA: TGTGCCAGCAGCTTGCGGGGGGACTACGAGCAGTACTTC. It specifies CASSLRGDYEQYF.

V and J are TRBV5-4 and TRBJ1-5; 9 bases are shared with TRBD1. Per germline, CDR1 SGHNT and CDR2 YYREEE (reference sequence). V was pared by 3 bases and J by 5 bases, with 12 bases of the junction left unmatched. The CDR3 contains 17 residues. CDR3 sequence (DNA): TGTGCCAGCAGCTATACAGGGGGCGCGGGTGACGATCAGCCCCAGCATTTT. It specifies CASSYTGGAGDDQPQHF.

The chain joins TRBV19 to TRBJ2-3, with 10 bases that match TRBD2. There are 16 residues in the CDR3. Germline CDR1 reads LNHDA; CDR2 reads SQIVND (reference sequence). V trimming: 1 base; J trimming: 3 bases; junction bases outside the gene matches: 4. CDR3 in DNA: TGTGCCAGTAGTATAGGGAGCGGGGGGGCAACAGATACGCAGTATTTT. It codes for CASSIGSGGATDTQYF.

The CDR3 sequence is CASSPGQAYSGANVLTF. DNA of the CDR3: TGCGCCAGCAGCCCGGGACAGGCCTACTCTGGGGCCAACGTCCTGACTTTC. The chain couples TRBV5-1 to TRBJ2-6; 8 bases agree with TRBD1. V was clipped by 4 bases and J by 0 bases; unmatched bases: 6. The V gene's germline CDR1 is SGHRS and CDR2 YFSETQ. The CDR3 loop spans 17 amino acids.

In its sample, this clone was seen a few times. The rearrangement links TRBV2 to TRBJ1-1; weak D call: TRBD1 (6 bases). V lost 4 bases and J lost 5, with 8 bases in between. The germline V gene has CDR1 SNHLY and CDR2 FYNNEI. CDR3 length equals 12 residues. In DNA, the CDR3 is TGTGCCAGCAGTGCCACAGGGACTGAAGCTTTCTTT. As protein: CASSATGTEAFF.

The gene calls are TRBV18 and TRBJ1-3; 7 nucleotides match TRBD1. V trimming: 3 bases; J trimming: 4 bases; junction bases outside the gene matches: 3. Germline V gene sequence: CDR1 KGHSH, CDR2 LQKENI. This CDR3 is 14 amino acids long. The DNA of the CDR3 is TGTGCCAGCTCACCGACAGGGACGGGAAACACCATATATTTT. This sequence encodes CASSPTGTGNTIYF.

This chain uses TRBV25-1 with TRBJ2-7; D is unresolved. Per the germline V gene, CDR1 is MGHDK and CDR2 is SYGVNS. The ends were cut back, 8 bases at V and 2 bases at J, with 10 bases in the middle. The CDR3 consists of 12 residues. CDR3 DNA sequence: TGTGCCAGCCGTAAACGGGCCTACGAGCAGTACTTC. It is translated as CASRKRAYEQYF.

CDR3 sequence (DNA): TGTGCCAGCAGCCGGCGGGTGGGGGCTAAGGGGTTCTCCTATAATTCACCCCTCCACTTT. Encoded protein: CASSRRVGAKGFSYNSPLHF. V is TRBV3-1 (or the pseudogene TRBV3-2) and J is TRBJ1-6; perhaps TRBD1 as D (6 bases). The CDR3 has 20 amino acids. Looked up from germline, CDR1 is LGHDT and CDR2 is YNNKEL (reference sequence). The V and J ends lost 4 bases and 0 bases respectively, with 22 bases between them.

This rearrangement joins TRBV2 to TRBJ1-3; no clear D. Deletions cut 4 bases from V and 1 base from J, with 11 bases between. Germline V CDR1 and CDR2: SNHLY, FYNNEI. The CDR3 covers 15 residues. The DNA for the CDR3 is TGTGCCAGCAGTGGGCAGGCTCTATCTGGAAACACCATATATTTT. Its translation: CASSGQALSGNTIYF.